Presented here are 26 T cell receptor beta chains from one specimen sequenced in a study of blood T cell repertoires in COVID-19. Method: immunoSEQ multiplex PCR; TCRdb's copy keeps in-frame clones and lacks some. The sample shows over 25,000 clones, around 85% of them seen only once. Material: peripheral blood. Source of these receptors: a human donor in a cohort sampled during active COVID-19.

The DNA for the CDR3 is TGTGCCAGTAGTCCCCAGCCGGGACAGGGGGAATATGGCTACACCTTC. It specifies CASSPQPGQGEYGYTF. J is TRBJ1-2 and V is TRBV19, with 11 bases aligning to TRBD1. With V trimmed by 5 bases and J by 5 bases, 10 bases remained unmatched. Germline assignment: CDR1 LNHDA and CDR2 SQIVND (reference sequence). The CDR3 is made up of 16 amino acids. Filled out from reference TRBV19 and TRBJ1-2, the complete variable domain reads DGGITQSPKYLFRKEGQNVTLSCEQNLNHDAMYWYRQDPGQGLRLIYYSQIVNDFQKGDIAEGYSVSREKKESFPLTVTSAQKNPTAFYLCASSPQPGQGEYGYTFGSGTRLTVV.

The count of this clone is one. The genes are TRBV6-5 and TRBJ2-3; tentatively, D is TRBD1 (6 bases). Germline CDR1 is MNHEY and CDR2 is SVGAGI. Trimming pared 5 bases from V and 6 bases from J, leaving 18 bases between. This CDR3 has 15 amino acids. The CDR3, as DNA: TGTGCCAGCAGTCGAGGACAGAATCGGGCGGATACGCAGTATTTT. Translating it yields CASSRGQNRADTQYF.

The J gene is TRBJ1-4, the V gene TRBV19, with 9 nucleotides matching TRBD1. The CDR3 runs 16 residues. With 5 bases clipped from V and 3 bases from J, the junction kept 7 bases outside the gene matches. CDR1 LNHDA and CDR2 SQIVND come from the germline V gene (reference sequence). The CDR3 nucleotides read TGTGCCAGTAGTCGTACAGGGGGCCGCCCTAATGAAAAACTGTTTTTT. It is translated as CASSRTGGRPNEKLFF.

The chain combines TRBV11-2 with TRBJ2-5; 13 positions match TRBD2. Germline values: CDR1 SGHAT, CDR2 FQNNGV. V lost 2 bases and J lost 0; bases outside the gene matches: 6. The CDR3 spans 18 residues. The CDR3 bases are TGTGCCAGCAGCTTAAACACGACTAGCGGGAGGTACCAAGAGACCCAGTACTTC. Protein product: CASSLNTTSGRYQETQYF.

This clone was counted a few times. CDR3: CASSPGTGGFGYTF. CDR3 DNA: TGCGCCAGCAGTCCCGGGACCGGGGGTTTTGGCTACACCTTC. This chain uses TRBV5-1 with TRBJ1-2; D might be TRBD1 (5 bases). Germline CDR1 SGHRS, CDR2 YFSETQ. This CDR3 contains 14 residues. V dropped 5 bases and J dropped 7 bases, with 18 bases sitting between them.

The chain uses TRBV9 and TRBJ2-3, with 8 bases fitting TRBD1. This CDR3 has 15 amino acids. Trimming cost V 4 bases and J 5 bases; bases outside gene matches: 9. Germline CDR1 reads SGDLS; CDR2 reads YYNGEE. The chain's CDR3 is CASSPSVTGGDTQYF. DNA of the CDR3: TGTGCCAGCAGCCCCTCCGTAACAGGGGGAGATACGCAGTATTTT.

The chain recombines TRBV10-3 with TRBJ2-1, with D maybe TRBD1 (5 bases). The CDR3 extends over 15 amino acids. Trimming removed 3 bases from V and 2 bases from J, with 11 bases in between. Germline values: CDR1 ENHRY, CDR2 SYGVKD. CDR3 nucleotides: TGTGCCATCAGTGAAGTGAGACAGACCTACAATGAGCAGTTCTTC. The encoded protein is CAISEVRQTYNEQFF.

The J gene is TRBJ2-1, the V gene TRBV5-1; 9 nucleotides line up with TRBD2. CDR3 size: 16 residues. In germline, CDR1 is SGHRS, CDR2 YFSETQ. The V and J ends lost 0 bases and 7 bases, in that order; junction bases with no gene match: 8. The DNA for the CDR3 is TGCGCCAGCAGCTTGGGTCCAGGGACTAGCAGAAATGAGCAGTTCTTC. Amino acid sequence: CASSLGPGTSRNEQFF.

The chain links TRBV3-1 (or the pseudogene TRBV3-2) to TRBJ1-4, with a tentative D call TRBD1 (5 bases). Trimming removed 4 bases from V and 4 bases from J, with 16 bases in between. CDR3 length: 16 amino acids. CDR1 and CDR2 from the germline V gene are LGHDT and YNNKEL (reference sequence). The CDR3 protein is CASSPLPQAINEKLFF. CDR3 in DNA: TGTGCCAGCAGCCCCCTCCCACAGGCGATTAATGAAAAACTGTTTTTT.

Points on this clone: Mismatch with germline at one junction end may stem from a read error. The chain employs TRBV5-1 and TRBJ2-3; TRBD2 matches at 9 bases. CDR1 is SGHRS, CDR2 YFSETQ, per germline. The CDR3 loop spans 16 amino acids. CDR3 in amino acids: CASSSPPGTSRDTQYF. In DNA form, the CDR3 reads TGCGCCAGCAGCTCGCCTCCCGGGACTAGCAGAGATACGCAGTATTTT.

This chain links TRBV2 with TRBJ2-1; TRBD2 agrees at 11 bases. Germline V gives CDR1 SNHLY, CDR2 FYNNEI. This CDR3 region has 17 residues. V dropped 1 base and J dropped 5; count of bases not matched to a gene: 7. The CDR3, as DNA: TGTGCCAGCAGTGAAGTGATACTAGCGGGGGCCGACAATGAGCAGTTCTTC. Its protein product is CASSEVILAGADNEQFF.

This chain connects TRBV19 to TRBJ1-5, with 7 positions matching TRBD1. V lost 6 bases to trimming and J lost 5 bases; unmatched junction nucleotides: 7. There are 14 residues in the CDR3. CDR1 is LNHDA and CDR2 is SQIVND in the germline V gene (reference sequence). CDR3 nucleotides: TGTGCCAGTAGGAGAACAGGGGTCGATCAGCCCCAGCATTTT. The encoded protein is CASRRTGVDQPQHF.

Here the CDR3 DNA reads TGTGCCAGTAGTAAGGGGTTCCAAGAGACCCAGTACTTC. Translation gives CASSKGFQETQYF. The gene calls are TRBV19 and TRBJ2-5, with D tentatively TRBD1 (5 bases). V was shortened by 4 bases and J by 1 base, with 7 bases between the two germline ends. Germline assignment: CDR1 LNHDA and CDR2 SQIVND (reference sequence). This CDR3 is 13 amino acids long.

Remarks on this clone: This CDR3 is also generated by other DNA sequences in the sample. The chain has TRBV6-2 or TRBV6-3 and TRBJ1-1; 9 bases map to TRBD1. Germline V gives CDR1 MNHEY, CDR2 SVGEGT. Unmatched junction bases numbered 0, after V lost 4 bases and J lost 0 bases. CDR3 length: 14 residues. In nucleotides, the CDR3 is TGTGCCAGCAGTTGGGACAGGGTGAACACTGAAGCTTTCTTT. Amino acids: CASSWDRVNTEAFF.

This rearrangement joins TRBV10-3 to TRBJ2-2, with a weak D call TRBD1 (5 bases). The CDR3 runs 16 residues. Germline-derived CDR1 and CDR2 are ENHRY and SYGVKD. Trimming cost V 11 bases and J 4 bases, with 23 bases left between them. The CDR3: CACLGLRGASTGELFF. DNA of the CDR3: TGTGCCTGCCTGGGGTTAAGGGGCGCATCCACCGGGGAGCTGTTTTTT.

The chain joins TRBV7-9 to TRBJ2-5; TRBD2 aligns across 9 bases. The junction had 12 bases not matched to a gene; V was cut back by 5 bases and J by 5 bases. The CDR3 loop spans 16 amino acids. Germline V lookup: CDR1 SEHNR, CDR2 FQNEAQ (reference sequence). CDR3 sequence reads: CASSPPGRGGRETQYF. The DNA for the CDR3 is TGTGCCAGCAGCCCCCCGGGGCGGGGGGGCCGGGAGACCCAGTACTTC. Full variable domain (remainder filled in from reference TRBV7-9 and TRBJ2-5): DTGVSQNPRHKITKRGQNVTFRCDPISEHNRLYWYRQTLGQGPEFLTYFQNEAQLEKSRLLSDRFSAERPKGSFSTLEIQRTEQGDSAMYLCASSPPGRGGRETQYFGPGTRLLVL.

The chain carries TRBV7-9 and TRBJ2-7; 8 positions agree with TRBD1. Germline CDR1 reads SEHNR; CDR2 reads FQNEAQ (reference sequence). CDR3 length: 15 amino acids. V shed 5 bases and J 6 bases; nucleotides not matched to a gene: 12. CDR3 nucleotides: TGTGCCAGCAGCACTCAGACAGGGGCAAACTCCGAGCAGTACTTC. Protein sequence: CASSTQTGANSEQYF. Together with reference TRBV7-9 and TRBJ2-7, the CDR3 gives the full variable domain: DTGVSQNPRHKITKRGQNVTFRCDPISEHNRLYWYRQTLGQGPEFLTYFQNEAQLEKSRLLSDRFSAERPKGSFSTLEIQRTEQGDSAMYLCASSTQTGANSEQYFGPGTRLTVT.

This chain uses TRBV19 with TRBJ1-1; tentative D call: TRBD1 (6 bases). Trimming left V 7 bases short and J 4 bases short, with 7 bases between. Germline values: CDR1 LNHDA, CDR2 SQIVND (reference sequence). The CDR3 has 11 amino acids. The CDR3 region has the DNA TGTGCCAGTACAGGGGCCACTGAAGCTTTCTTT. Its protein is CASTGATEAFF.

The sample holds one count of this clone. The chain recombines TRBV30 with TRBJ1-5; 12 bases are shared with TRBD1. The J segment lost 5 bases and the V segment lost 1 base, leaving 18 bases of the junction unmatched. This CDR3 is 20 amino acids long. The germline CDR1 and CDR2 sequences are GTSNPN and SVGIG (reference sequence). CDR3 amino acids: CAWSAETRDRGPRVDQPQHF. The CDR3 DNA reads as TGTGCCTGGAGTGCAGAAACCCGGGACAGGGGGCCTCGGGTTGATCAGCCCCAGCATTTT.

The rearrangement links TRBV5-4 to TRBJ2-6; TRBD1 matches 7 bases. The CDR3 spans 19 residues. Trimming cost V 5 bases and J 0 bases; bases outside gene matches: 14. Germline V gene sequence: CDR1 SGHNT, CDR2 YYREEE (reference sequence). The CDR3 DNA reads as TGTGCCAGCAGTCCTGGTGTAGGGACAGTCCCCTCTGGGGCCAACGTCCTGACTTTC. This sequence encodes CASSPGVGTVPSGANVLTF. The full variable domain, rest sourced from reference TRBV5-4 and TRBJ2-6, is ETGVTQSPTHLIKTRGQQVTLRCSSQSGHNTVSWYQQALGQGPQFIFQYYREEENGRGNFPPRFSGLQFPNYSSELNVNALELDDSALYLCASSPGVGTVPSGANVLTFGAGSRLTVL.

This clone was detected only a few times. The gene calls are TRBV6-4 and TRBJ1-1, with D tentatively TRBD1 (5 bases). From germline, CDR1 is MRHNA and CDR2 SNTAGT. This CDR3 has 15 residues. V was cut by 0 bases and J by 4 bases, with 12 bases left in between. In DNA form, the CDR3 reads TGTGCCAGCAGTGACTCTGCAGGGCTGCTCACTGAAGCTTTCTTT. Encoded protein: CASSDSAGLLTEAFF.

The chain couples TRBV28 to TRBJ1-5, with D unresolved. The CDR3 spans 15 residues. Trimming shortened V by 3 bases and J by 1 base, and 10 bases separated the two germline ends. In germline, CDR1 is MDHEN, CDR2 SYDVKM. As DNA, the CDR3 is TGTGCCAGCAGTTTTTCTGACGGGAGCAATCAGCCCCAGCATTTT. Translated, it gives CASSFSDGSNQPQHF.

Regarding this clone: At one boundary the junction diverges from the germline segment, which might be a read error. The chain uses TRBV5-5 and TRBJ2-7; 7 bases map to TRBD1. Germline-derived CDR1 and CDR2 are SGHKS and YYEKEE (reference sequence). CDR3 size: 15 residues. The CDR3 region has the DNA TGTGTCAGCAGCGCCGCTACAGGGGTTCCCTACGAGCAGTACTTC. Protein product: CVSSAATGVPYEQYF. Variable domain in full (rest from reference TRBV5-5 and TRBJ2-7): DAGVTQSPTHLIKTRGQQVTLRCSPISGHKSVSWYQQVLGQGPQFIFQYYEKEERGRGNFPDRFSARQFPNYSSELNVNALLLGDSALYLCVSSAATGVPYEQYFGPGTRLTVT.

The chain is built from TRBV16 and TRBJ1-2; D gene unclear. Germline V gives CDR1 KGHSY, CDR2 FQNENV. V lost 0 bases, J lost 4 bases, and 6 bases lay in between. CDR3 length: 13 amino acids. The CDR3 nucleotides are TGTGCCAGCAGCCAATCTACCAGCTATGGCTACACCTTC. Translated: CASSQSTSYGYTF.

This chain joins TRBV18 and TRBJ2-7, with TRBD2 as a possible D gene (5 bases). Germline lookup yields CDR1 KGHSH and CDR2 LQKENI. This CDR3 region has 14 residues. Trimming left V 3 bases short and J 6 bases short, with 15 bases between. The DNA for the CDR3 is TGTGCCAGCTCACCCGGGGTCCAGGTCCGCGAGCAGTACTTC. This codes for CASSPGVQVREQYF.

The count of this clone is one. The chain couples TRBV10-3 to TRBJ1-2, with D possibly TRBD1 on 5 matching bases. The germline V and J ends were trimmed by 4 bases and 4 bases, with 10 bases remaining between them. The CDR3 contains 13 residues. Germline V gives CDR1 ENHRY, CDR2 SYGVKD. The CDR3 protein is CAISAGDGYGYTF. CDR3 sequence (DNA): TGTGCCATCAGTGCGGGGGACGGCTATGGCTACACCTTC.